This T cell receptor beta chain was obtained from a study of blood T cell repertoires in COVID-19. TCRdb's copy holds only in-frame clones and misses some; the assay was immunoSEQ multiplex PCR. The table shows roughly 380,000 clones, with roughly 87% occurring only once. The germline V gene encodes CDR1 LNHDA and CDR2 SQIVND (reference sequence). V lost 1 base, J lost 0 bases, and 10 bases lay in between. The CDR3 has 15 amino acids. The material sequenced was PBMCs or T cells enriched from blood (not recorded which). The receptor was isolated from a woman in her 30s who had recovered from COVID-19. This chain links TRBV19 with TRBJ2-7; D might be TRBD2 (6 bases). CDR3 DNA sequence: TGTGCCAGTAGTATAGGGGGAGGCACCTCCTACGAGCAGTACTTC. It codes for CASSIGGGTSYEQYF.